This is a list of T cell receptor beta chains from one sample in a study of blood T cells in healthy people across ages. TCRdb processed the 5' RACE reads anew with MiXCR; each CDR3 protein has one entry. Of 850,000 to 1,000,000 distinct CDR3 sequences in the sample, 45% to 50% were seen once. Material for sequencing was blood. Receptors were obtained from a man aged 25 to 40 in good health. CDR3s include the opening cysteine and the closing phenylalanine or tryptophan. A D gene is named only where the DNA matches it firmly. The size entry is marked missing in some rows and otherwise reads once, few, many or a size class.

>TRBD2|TRBV6-2/TRBV6-3|NA|TRBJ2-1
CASSSYTSGGAEQFF
TGTGCCAGCAGTTCCTACACCAGCGGGGGGGCTGAGCAGTTCTTC
>NA|TRBV7-2|NA|TRBJ2-2
CASSLVGRVHTGELFF
TGTGCCAGCAGCTTAGTGGGCAGGGTGCACACCGGGGAGCTGTTTTTT
>NA|TRBV11-2|few|TRBJ2-5
CASSLGDKRWETQYF
TGTGCCAGCAGCTTGGGCGACAAACGGTGGGAGACCCAGTACTTC
>NA|TRBV5-6|once|TRBJ2-2
CASSLISPTGELFF
TGTGCCAGCAGCCTGATATCCCCCACCGGGGAGCTGTTTTTT
>NA|TRBV25-1|NA|TRBJ2-7
CASSARQNYEQYF
TGTGCCAGCAGCGCCAGACAGAACTACGAGCAGTACTTC
>TRBD1|TRBV7-9|few|TRBJ2-7
CASSLGFRDRAYEQYF
TGTGCCAGCAGCTTAGGTTTTCGGGACAGGGCCTACGAGCAGTACTTC
>TRBD2|TRBV3-1|NA|TRBJ2-3
CASSQVKGSGARGADTQYF
TGTGCCAGCAGCCAAGTAAAGGGTAGCGGGGCGCGTGGCGCAGATACGCAGTATTTT
>TRBD2|TRBV6-6|NA|TRBJ2-5
CASSALTGGRETQYF
TGTGCCAGCAGTGCCTTAACGGGGGGGCGTGAGACCCAGTACTTC
>NA|TRBV5-1|NA|TRBJ1-2
CASSSNSQRDDGYTF
TGCGCCAGCAGCTCGAATTCACAGCGGGACGATGGCTACACCTTC
>NA|TRBV7-2|few|TRBJ2-7
CASSPLPGIPSYEQYF
TGTGCCAGCAGCCCTCTTCCAGGTATTCCATCCTACGAGCAGTACTTC
>NA|TRBV14|NA|TRBJ2-3
CASSQVNRLTSDTQYF
TGTGCCAGCAGCCAAGTGAACAGGTTAACATCAGATACGCAGTATTTT
>NA|TRBV12-3/TRBV12-4|few|TRBJ2-4
CASSFGSIQYF
TGTGCCAGCAGTTTTGGGAGCATTCAGTACTTC
>NA|TRBV25-1|few|TRBJ2-7
CASKVTGGYEQYF
TGTGCCAGCAAGGTGACGGGCGGGTACGAGCAGTACTTC
>TRBD2|TRBV6-5|many|TRBJ2-3
CASSYTSGSVHTQYF
TGTGCCAGCAGTTACACTAGCGGATCGGTCCATACGCAGTATTTT
>NA|TRBV3-1|few|TRBJ1-5
CASSQAGVGNQPQHF
TGTGCCAGCAGCCAAGCAGGGGTCGGCAATCAGCCCCAGCATTTT
>NA|TRBV29-1|NA|TRBJ2-5
CSVVDGGAHNEQYF
TGCAGCGTTGTGGATGGGGGGGCCCACAATGAGCAGTACTTC
>NA|TRBV29-1|NA|TRBJ2-5
CSARWGAKQYF
TGCAGCGCCCGTTGGGGGGCGAAGCAGTACTTC
>NA|TRBV4-2|NA|TRBJ1-4
CASSHPMGEGSTNEKLFF
TGTGCCAGCAGCCATCCGATGGGGGAGGGGTCCACTAATGAAAAACTGTTTTTT
>TRBD1|TRBV5-6|many|TRBJ1-6
CASSTLQGRDNSPLHF
TGTGCCAGCAGCACCTTACAGGGGCGGGATAATTCACCCCTCCACTTT
>NA|TRBV29-1|few|TRBJ1-2
CSVDGTGRGGYGYTF
TGCAGCGTTGATGGAACAGGGCGCGGGGGCTATGGCTACACCTTC
>NA|TRBV2|NA|TRBJ1-3
CARRPRLFSGNTIYF
TGTGCCCGCAGACCCAGACTTTTCTCTGGAAACACCATATATTTT
>TRBD1|TRBV7-2|NA|TRBJ2-5
CASSLNQGARFSETQYF
TGTGCCAGCAGCTTAAACCAGGGGGCTAGGTTTTCTGAGACCCAGTACTTC
>TRBD2|TRBV7-9|few|TRBJ2-5
CASSAPSGGGQETQYF
TGTGCCAGCAGCGCGCCCTCTGGCGGGGGTCAAGAGACCCAGTACTTC
>TRBD2|TRBV4-3|NA|TRBJ2-1
CASSQTSASYNEQFF
TGCGCCAGCAGCCAAACTAGCGCCTCCTACAATGAGCAGTTCTTC
>NA|TRBV4-1|NA|TRBJ1-6
CASSQEGRREVHNSPLHF
TGCGCCAGCAGCCAAGAAGGAAGGAGGGAGGTCCATAATTCACCCCTCCACTTT
>NA|TRBV28|NA|TRBJ2-4
CASGHIVDTYEQHF
TGTGCCAGCGGCCACATAGTCGACACCTACGAGCAGCACTTC
>NA|TRBV6-2/TRBV6-3|NA|TRBJ2-1
CASRGPRRLYNEQFF
TGTGCCAGCCGGGGCCCGAGGAGGTTATACAATGAGCAGTTCTTC
>TRBD1|TRBV6-6|NA|TRBJ1-1
CASSYEDRAGTEAFF
TGTGCCAGCAGTTACGAAGACAGGGCGGGCACTGAAGCTTTCTTT
>NA|TRBV7-9|NA|TRBJ2-7
CASSRDRRAYEQYF
TGTGCCAGCAGCCGTGACAGGCGTGCCTACGAGCAGTACTTC
>NA|TRBV4-1|few|TRBJ1-5
CASSPFQDSNQPQHF
TGCGCCAGCAGCCCCTTTCAGGATAGCAATCAGCCCCAGCATTTT
>TRBD2|TRBV4-2|NA|TRBJ2-3
CASSPELAGGPADTQYF
TGTGCCAGCAGCCCAGAATTAGCGGGGGGGCCGGCAGATACGCAGTATTTT
>TRBD1|TRBV7-2|NA|TRBJ2-2
CASRPTGGNGELFF
TGTGCCAGCAGGCCTACAGGGGGCAACGGGGAGCTGTTTTTT
>TRBD2|TRBV6-1|NA|TRBJ2-7
CASSGREGVYEQYF
TGTGCCAGCAGTGGGAGGGAGGGTGTCTACGAGCAGTACTTC
>NA|TRBV6-1|few|TRBJ2-1
CASSVGSYPYNEQFF
TGTGCCAGCAGTGTAGGCAGCTATCCTTACAATGAGCAGTTCTTC
>NA|TRBV28|NA|TRBJ2-5
CAGSRTTAARAQYF
TGTGCCGGCAGTCGGACGACCGCGGCGCGGGCCCAGTACTTC
>NA|TRBV2|once|TRBJ2-4
CASTLSGNIQYF
TGTGCCAGCACTTTGTCGGGAAACATTCAGTACTTC
>NA|TRBV7-9|NA|TRBJ2-3
CASSLASDYTRYF
TGTGCCAGCAGCTTAGCGTCGGACTATACGCGGTATTTT
>NA|TRBV20-1|many|TRBJ2-7
CSARAGYSSGEQYF
TGCAGTGCTAGAGCAGGGTACTCCTCCGGGGAGCAGTACTTC
>NA|TRBV30|NA|TRBJ2-1
CAGPRHNEQFF
TGTGCGGGACCACGACACAATGAGCAGTTCTTC
>NA|TRBV20-1|NA|TRBJ2-7
CSARDPAASRQYF
TGCAGTGCTAGAGATCCCGCGGCTAGCCGACAGTACTTC
>TRBD2|TRBV6-2/TRBV6-3|few|TRBJ2-5
CASRGLLAVETQYF
TGTGCCAGCAGGGGGTTACTAGCGGTAGAGACCCAGTACTTC
>NA|TRBV5-4|few|TRBJ1-2
CASSLDGQTTYGYTF
TGTGCCAGCAGCTTGGACGGGCAGACGACCTATGGCTACACCTTC
>NA|TRBV7-9|NA|TRBJ2-7
CASSRTGRPSYEQYF
TGTGCCAGCAGCCGAACAGGTAGACCATCCTACGAGCAGTACTTC
>TRBD2|TRBV5-1|NA|TRBJ2-1
CASSYERGLYNEQFF
TGCGCCAGCAGCTACGAGCGGGGGTTATACAATGAGCAGTTCTTC
>TRBD2|TRBV4-1|NA|TRBJ2-5
CASSRLAGLSEETQYF
TGCGCCAGCAGTCGACTAGCGGGGTTGAGCGAAGAGACCCAGTACTTC
>NA|TRBV27|NA|TRBJ1-4
CATAGLAQEKLFF
TGTGCCACAGCTGGACTGGCCCAGGAAAAACTGTTTTTT